This T cell receptor beta chain was sequenced for a study of cytomegalovirus exposure and HLA in healthy donors. General study findings and limits: Many donors shared some public TCRs, even though most TCR sequences were rare.

This clone has only a few counts. What it binds is not known. The PCR contained 60 Vbeta and 13 Jbeta primers. Generated by immunoSEQ multiplex PCR, the TCRdb table keeps only in-frame clones and is missing some. The table records about 120,000 clones, 65% of them present only once. The CDR3 spans 16 residues. Germline loops: CDR1 SGHRS, CDR2 YFSETQ. With V trimmed by 1 base and J by 8 bases, 12 bases remained unmatched. The source is a woman aged 40-49 years in good health and CMV-seropositive. The genes are TRBV5-1 and TRBJ2-1, with 7 bases fitting TRBD2. The source material was PBMCs. CDR3 nucleotides: TGCGCCAGCAGCTTGTTTGCGGGAGTACGTAAAGATGAGCAGTTCTTC. Translating gives CASSLFAGVRKDEQFF.